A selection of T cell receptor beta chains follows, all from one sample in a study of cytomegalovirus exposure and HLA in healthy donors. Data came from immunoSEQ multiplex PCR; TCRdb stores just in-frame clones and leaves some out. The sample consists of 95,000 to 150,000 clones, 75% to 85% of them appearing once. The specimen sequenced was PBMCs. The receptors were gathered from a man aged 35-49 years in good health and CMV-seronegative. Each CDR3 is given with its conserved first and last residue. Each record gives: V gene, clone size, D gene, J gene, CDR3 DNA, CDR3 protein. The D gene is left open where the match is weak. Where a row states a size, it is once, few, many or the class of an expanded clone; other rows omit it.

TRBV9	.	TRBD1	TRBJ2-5	TGTGCCAGCAGCGACGGGACAGGGGATGAGACCCAGTACTTC	CASSDGTGDETQYF
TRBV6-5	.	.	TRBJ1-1	TGTGCCAGCACCAAGGGGGGGGCTCTGAACACTGAAGCTTTCTTT	CASTKGGALNTEAFF
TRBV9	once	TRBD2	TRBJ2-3	TGTGCCAGCAGTGTTGGGACTAGCGGGGTTCTTAGCACAGATACGCAGTATTTT	CASSVGTSGVLSTDTQYF
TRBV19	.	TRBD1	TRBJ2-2	TGTGCCACGTTTAGACAGGGAAGTTCCGGGGAGCTGTTTTTT	CATFRQGSSGELFF
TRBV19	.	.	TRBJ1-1	TGTGCCACCACCAGGTGGGGGGGGGAGTCGACTGAAGCTTTCTTT	CATTRWGGESTEAFF
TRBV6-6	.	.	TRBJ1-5	TGTGCCAGCAGCCCGGGTAGCAATCAGCCCCAGCATTTT	CASSPGSNQPQHF
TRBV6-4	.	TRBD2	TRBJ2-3	TGTGCCAGCAGTGACGCGGGGGGGAGCACAGATACGCAGTATTTT	CASSDAGGSTDTQYF
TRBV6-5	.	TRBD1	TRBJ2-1	TGTGCCAGCAGTTACGGGACAGCATACAATGAGCAGTTCTTC	CASSYGTAYNEQFF
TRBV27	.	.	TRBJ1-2	TGTGCCAGCAGTTTAGGAGCAGGGAACTATGGCTACACCTTC	CASSLGAGNYGYTF
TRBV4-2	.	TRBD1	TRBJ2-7	TGTGCCAGCAGCCAAGTTACGTACGGTGCGACAGGGCGAAAGAGTATCTACGAGCAGTACTTC	CASSQVTYGATGRKSIYEQYF
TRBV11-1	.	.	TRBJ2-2	TGTGCCAGCACCCTGGGTCGGGGAACCGGGGAGCTGTTTTTT	CASTLGRGTGELFF
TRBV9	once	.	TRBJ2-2	TGTGCCAGCAGCGTAGCGCCGGACACCGGGGAGCTGTTTTTT	CASSVAPDTGELFF
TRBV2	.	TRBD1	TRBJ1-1	TGTGCCAGCAGTGAATTTTGGACAGGGATTACTGAAGCTTTCTTT	CASSEFWTGITEAFF
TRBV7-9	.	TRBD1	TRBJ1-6	TGTGCCAGCAGCTTTAGGCAGGGACAGGGGAATTCACCCCTCCACTTT	CASSFRQGQGNSPLHF
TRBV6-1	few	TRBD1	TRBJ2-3	TGTGCCAGCAGGGACAGGGGGCGCGAGGGTACGCAGTATTTT	CASRDRGREGTQYF
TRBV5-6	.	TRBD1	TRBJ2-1	TGTGCCAGCAGCTTCCGACAGGGGACAGGTGAGCAGTTCTTC	CASSFRQGTGEQFF
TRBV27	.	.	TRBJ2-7	TGTGCCAGCAGTTTATCGCGGACAAACACATACGAGCAGTACTTC	CASSLSRTNTYEQYF
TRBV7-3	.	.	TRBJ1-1	TGTGCCAGCAGCTTTACAAAGAACACTGAAGCTTTCTTT	CASSFTKNTEAFF
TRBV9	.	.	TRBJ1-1	TGTGCCAGCAGCCCTAACCCCATGAACACTGAAGCTTTCTTT	CASSPNPMNTEAFF
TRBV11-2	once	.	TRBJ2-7	TGTGCCAGCAGCTTATCATCCCAGGGGAGCTCCGAGCAGTACTTC	CASSLSSQGSSEQYF
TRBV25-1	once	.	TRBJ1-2	TGTGCCAGCAGTGAATTAGGGGACATAATGGAAGGCTACACCTTC	CASSELGDIMEGYTF
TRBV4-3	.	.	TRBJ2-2	TGCGCCAGCAGCCAACTACTATATAGTGAGGACATCAGGAACACCGGGGAGCTGTTTTTT	CASSQLLYSEDIRNTGELFF
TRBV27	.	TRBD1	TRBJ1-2	TGTGCCAGCAGTGCCGCGGAGGACAGGGGTCGGAGTGGCTACACCTTC	CASSAAEDRGRSGYTF
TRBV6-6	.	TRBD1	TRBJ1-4	TGTGCCAGCAGTTGGGACAGGGGTGAAAAACTGTTTTTT	CASSWDRGEKLFF
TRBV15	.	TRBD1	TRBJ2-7	TGTGCCACCAGCAGAGATTTGCCGCGTTGGGGACAGGGATCATCCTACGAGCAGTACTTC	CATSRDLPRWGQGSSYEQYF
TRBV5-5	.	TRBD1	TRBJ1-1	TGTGCCAGCAGCTTGGAAAGGGGGCCGGGCACTGAAGCTTTCTTT	CASSLERGPGTEAFF
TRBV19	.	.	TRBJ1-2	TGTGCCAGTAGTATAGACAACCGCCAGGCTAACTATGGCTACACCTTC	CASSIDNRQANYGYTF
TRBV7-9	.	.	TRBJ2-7	TGTGCCAGCAGCTCCGCCCTTGACAAGCCCGTGCACTTC	CASSSALDKPVHF
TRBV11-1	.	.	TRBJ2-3	TGTGCCAGCAGCTTAACCCTTACTTCAGATACGCAGTATTTT	CASSLTLTSDTQYF
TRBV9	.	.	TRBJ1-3	TGTGCCAGCAGCGCGGACAGAGGCTCTGGAAACACCATATATTTT	CASSADRGSGNTIYF
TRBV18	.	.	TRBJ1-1	TGTGCCAGCTCACCACCAGACAGCTTCGAGGCTTTCTTT	CASSPPDSFEAFF
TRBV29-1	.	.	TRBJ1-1	TGCAGCGTTGATCGGGGGTTCGGCACTGAAGCTTTCTTT	CSVDRGFGTEAFF
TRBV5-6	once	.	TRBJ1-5	TGTGCCAGCAGCTTGGCCGGGGGGGGAGGCCCCAATCAGCCCCAGCATTTT	CASSLAGGGGPNQPQHF
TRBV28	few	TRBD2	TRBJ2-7	TGTGCCAGCCGGACTAGCGGAAGCTACGAGCAGTACTTC	CASRTSGSYEQYF
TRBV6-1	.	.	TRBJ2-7	TGTGCCACCAACTCCTACGAGCAGTACTTC	CATNSYEQYF
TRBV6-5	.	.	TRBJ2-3	TGTGCCAGCAGTTTTACCGAGAGAGATACGCAGTATTTT	CASSFTERDTQYF
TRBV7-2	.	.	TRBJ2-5	TGTGCCAGCAGCTTAGTTGCGGGGCCGCGTGAAGAGACCCAGTACTTC	CASSLVAGPREETQYF
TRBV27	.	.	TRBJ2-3	TGTGCCAGCAGTTTACCTAACACAGATACGCAGTATTTT	CASSLPNTDTQYF
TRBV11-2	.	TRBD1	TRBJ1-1	TGTGCCAGCAGCTCGGTCAGGGGGAGTGAAGCTTTCTTT	CASSSVRGSEAFF
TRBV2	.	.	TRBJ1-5	TGTGCCAGCACTCTCGATAATAGCCGGGGGGAGGGGAATCAGCCCCAGCATTTT	CASTLDNSRGEGNQPQHF
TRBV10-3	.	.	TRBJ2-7	TGTGCCGTTTCGTCACTGTCGAGCTCCTACGAGCAGTACTTC	CAVSSLSSSYEQYF
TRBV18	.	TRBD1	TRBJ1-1	TGTGCCAGCTCCCCAGCGGGACAGGGGTTAATATTGGCTTTCTTT	CASSPAGQGLILAFF
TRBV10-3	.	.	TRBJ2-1	TGTGCCATCAGTGAGGCTTACAGCAATGAGCAGTTCTTC	CAISEAYSNEQFF
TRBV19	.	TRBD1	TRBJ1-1	TGTGCCAGTAGTACAGCCCCGACAGGGGTGATAACTGAAGCTTTCTTT	CASSTAPTGVITEAFF
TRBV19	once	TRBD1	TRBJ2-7	TGTGCCAGTAAGGGTGGACAGGGGACTTCAAATTCCTACGAGCAGTACTTC	CASKGGQGTSNSYEQYF
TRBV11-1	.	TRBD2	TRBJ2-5	TGTGCCAGCAGCTCTTGGACTAGCGGTAACCAAGAGACCCAGTACTTC	CASSSWTSGNQETQYF
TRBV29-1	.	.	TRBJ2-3	TGCAGCGTTGACCGCGCTCGGGGGGATACGCAGTATTTT	CSVDRARGDTQYF
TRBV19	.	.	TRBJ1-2	TGTGCCAGTAGAGACCAGGGGTTTCAAATCTATGGCTACACCTTC	CASRDQGFQIYGYTF
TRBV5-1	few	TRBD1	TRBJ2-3	TGCGCCAGCAGCTCCGGGACAGGGAGTGGAGATACGCAGTATTTT	CASSSGTGSGDTQYF
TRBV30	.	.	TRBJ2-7	TGTGCCTGGGGGGGGTTGAGGGAGCAGTACTTC	CAWGGLREQYF
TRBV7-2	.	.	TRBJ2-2	TGTGCCAGCAGCTTGTGGGGGGGCTCAACCGGGGAGCTGTTTTTT	CASSLWGGSTGELFF
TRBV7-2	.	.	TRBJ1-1	TGTGCCAGCAGCTTTTCTGCCAGGGAAGCTTTCTTT	CASSFSAREAFF
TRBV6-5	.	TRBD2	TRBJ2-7	TGTGCCGCCCTACCAAGAGCGGGGGGGCCCAACGAGCAGTACTTC	CAALPRAGGPNEQYF
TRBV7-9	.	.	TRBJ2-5	TGTGCCAGCAGTCGCGCGGGTTGGCAAGAGACCCAGTACTTC	CASSRAGWQETQYF
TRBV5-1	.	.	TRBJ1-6	TGCGCCAGCAGCTTGCGAGACCGAGCGTCACCCCTCCACTTT	CASSLRDRASPLHF
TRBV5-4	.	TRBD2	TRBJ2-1	TGTGCCAGCAGCTCGGATAGCGGGGTCCACAATGAGCAGTTCTTC	CASSSDSGVHNEQFF
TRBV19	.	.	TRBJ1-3	TGTGCCAGTAGTGACGGGGGAACAGGAAACACCATATATTTT	CASSDGGTGNTIYF